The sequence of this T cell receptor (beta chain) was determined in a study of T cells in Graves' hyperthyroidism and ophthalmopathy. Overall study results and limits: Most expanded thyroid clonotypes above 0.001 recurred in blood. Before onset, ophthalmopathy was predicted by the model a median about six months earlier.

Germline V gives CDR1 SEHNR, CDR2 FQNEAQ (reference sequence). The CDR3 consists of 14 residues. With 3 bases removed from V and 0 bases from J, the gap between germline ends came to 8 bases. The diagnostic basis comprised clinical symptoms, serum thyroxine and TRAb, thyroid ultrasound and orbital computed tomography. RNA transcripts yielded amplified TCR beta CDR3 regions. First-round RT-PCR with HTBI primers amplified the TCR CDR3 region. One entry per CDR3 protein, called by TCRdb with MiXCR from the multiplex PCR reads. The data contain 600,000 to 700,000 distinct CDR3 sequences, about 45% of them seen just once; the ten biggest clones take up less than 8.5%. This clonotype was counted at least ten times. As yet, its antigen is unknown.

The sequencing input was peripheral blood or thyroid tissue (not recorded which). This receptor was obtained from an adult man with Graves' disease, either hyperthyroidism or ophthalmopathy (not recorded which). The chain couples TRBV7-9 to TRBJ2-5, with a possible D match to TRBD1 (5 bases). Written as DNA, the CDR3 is TGTGCCAGCAGCTTGACAGCACACCAAGAGACCCAGTACTTC. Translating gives CASSLTAHQETQYF.